These 16 T cell receptor beta chains came from one sample sequenced in a study of blood T cell repertoires in COVID-19. Here immunoSEQ multiplex PCR was the method, and the copy in TCRdb shows in-frame clones only, minus some. The sample contains 110,000 to 150,000 clones, about 80% of which appear only once. The sequenced sample consisted of peripheral blood. The receptors here all came from a human donor in a cohort sampled during active COVID-19.

The gene calls are TRBV5-5 and TRBJ1-5; TRBD1 might be the D (5 bases). V was pared by 4 bases and J by 4 bases, with 9 bases between. The CDR3 has 13 residues. Germline V lookup: CDR1 SGHKS, CDR2 YYEKEE (reference sequence). The CDR3 is CASSVRDNQPQHF. The CDR3 region has the DNA TGTGCCAGCAGCGTCAGGGATAATCAGCCCCAGCATTTT. The full variable domain, in which reference TRBV5-5 and TRBJ1-5 provide the parts outside the CDR3, is DAGVTQSPTHLIKTRGQQVTLRCSPISGHKSVSWYQQVLGQGPQFIFQYYEKEERGRGNFPDRFSARQFPNYSSELNVNALLLGDSALYLCASSVRDNQPQHFGDGTRLSIL.

CDR3 nucleotide sequence: TGTGCCAGTTTAGGACAGTCGGCTCCTGGCTACACCTTC. The encoded protein is CASLGQSAPGYTF. The chain has TRBV12-3 or TRBV12-4 and TRBJ1-2, with a weak D call TRBD1 (6 bases). The CDR3 totals 13 residues. The V and J ends lost 9 bases and 7 bases respectively, with 18 bases between them.

The chain has TRBV6-2 or TRBV6-3 and TRBJ2-7, with D perhaps matching TRBD1 (6 bases). Germline-derived CDR1 and CDR2 are MNHEY and SVGEGT. Trimming pared 2 bases from V and 4 bases from J, leaving 6 bases between. The CDR3 consists of 12 residues. DNA for the CDR3: TGTGCCAGCAGTTACAGGGGGTACGAGCAGTACTTC. Residues: CASSYRGYEQYF.

J is TRBJ2-1 and V is TRBV19; 10 bases align to TRBD2. The CDR3 runs 15 residues. The germline CDR1 and CDR2 sequences are LNHDA and SQIVND (reference sequence). Losses at the gene ends were 6 bases for V and 4 bases for J; bases not matched to a gene: 6. CDR3 sequence: CASRQAGGTYNEQFF. The CDR3 DNA is TGTGCCAGTAGACAAGCGGGGGGGACATACAATGAGCAGTTCTTC.

The rearrangement joins TRBV10-3 to TRBJ2-2, with 7 bases identical to TRBD1. The CDR3 length is 13 residues. The germline V gene has CDR1 ENHRY and CDR2 SYGVKD. V shed 10 bases and J 6 bases; nucleotides not matched to a gene: 8. CDR3 protein: CARTGTVAGELFF. In DNA form, the CDR3 reads TGTGCCAGGACCGGGACAGTGGCCGGGGAGCTGTTTTTT.

This clone was seen more than once but under ten times. The J gene is TRBJ1-1, the V gene TRBV2; D may be TRBD1 (5 bases). Germline CDR1 reads SNHLY; CDR2 reads FYNNEI. V dropped 10 bases and J dropped 4 bases, with 13 bases sitting between them. The CDR3 runs to 12 residues. CDR3 bases: TGTGCCACTGGGGCGTCTCCCACTGAAGCTTTCTTT. Translation gives CATGASPTEAFF.

The V and J genes are TRBV5-1 and TRBJ1-1; 9 bases agree with TRBD1. The CDR3 runs to 15 residues. V dropped 4 bases and J dropped 3; count of bases not matched to a gene: 7. The germline V gene encodes CDR1 SGHRS and CDR2 YFSETQ. The CDR3 reads CASSPRTGEDTEAFF. As DNA, the CDR3 is TGCGCCAGCAGCCCTCGGACAGGGGAAGACACTGAAGCTTTCTTT.

The chain has TRBV29-1 and TRBJ2-2; TRBD2 matches at 8 bases. V lost 7 bases to trimming and J lost 2 bases; unmatched junction nucleotides: 9. CDR3 length equals 15 residues. The germline CDR1 and CDR2 sequences are SQVTM and ANQGSEA. The CDR3 DNA sequence: TGCAGCGCCCCCTCGGGGGGGGGCAACACCGGGGAGCTGTTTTTT. It is translated as CSAPSGGGNTGELFF.

The table lists this clone with a count of one. The chain links TRBV29-1 to TRBJ1-1; D remains ambiguous. Germline values: CDR1 SQVTM, CDR2 ANQGSEA. Trimming removed 0 bases at V and 3 bases at J, with 8 bases between. The CDR3 is made up of 13 amino acids. In DNA form, the CDR3 reads TGCAGCGTTGAAGAGAATAGTTACACTGAAGCTTTCTTT. Protein sequence: CSVEENSYTEAFF.

The V and J genes are TRBV28 and TRBJ1-4; D is ambiguous. V lost 2 bases, J lost 10 bases, and 14 bases lay in between. This CDR3 has 14 residues. Germline V gene data show CDR1 as MDHEN and CDR2 as SYDVKM. CDR3 nucleotides: TGTGCCAGCAGTTTAACGGGAGGGTCGGCAAAACTGTTTTTT. Protein: CASSLTGGSAKLFF.

V is TRBV12-3 or TRBV12-4 and J is TRBJ1-1; 7 nucleotides align to TRBD1. This CDR3 has 12 amino acids. V lost 5 bases, J lost 7 bases, and 4 bases stayed unmatched. Here the CDR3 reads CASSRRDSEAFF. CDR3 coding DNA: TGTGCCAGCAGTAGGAGGGACAGTGAAGCTTTCTTT.

The rearrangement joins TRBV19 to TRBJ1-4; 7 bases agree with TRBD1. Germline loops: CDR1 LNHDA, CDR2 SQIVND (reference sequence). The V segment lost 7 bases and the J segment 8 bases; nucleotides outside the gene matches: 13. CDR3 length: 15 residues. CDR3 protein: CASTPMGAGGEKLFF. Written as DNA, the CDR3 is TGTGCCAGTACCCCAATGGGGGCAGGGGGGGAAAAACTGTTTTTT.

The rearrangement uses TRBV7-6 and TRBJ2-1; 7 bases match TRBD2. The CDR3 is 16 residues long. Germline CDR1 is SGHVS and CDR2 is FNYEAQ. Unmatched junction bases numbered 10, after V lost 4 bases and J lost 4 bases. The CDR3 region is CASSSLGGRAYNEQFF. For the CDR3, the DNA is TGTGCCAGCAGCTCCTTGGGGGGGAGGGCTTACAATGAGCAGTTCTTC.

The V and J genes are TRBV3-1 (or the pseudogene TRBV3-2) and TRBJ2-1; 8 bases line up with TRBD2. V dropped 3 bases and J dropped 7; count of bases not matched to a gene: 5. The CDR3 consists of 14 residues. Germline CDR1 LGHDT, CDR2 YNNKEL (reference sequence). The CDR3 region has the DNA TGTGCCAGCAGCCAGGCTAGCGGGTGGAATGAGCAGTTCTTC. Translating gives CASSQASGWNEQFF.

This chain connects TRBV5-1 to TRBJ2-2, with D uncertain. Germline CDR1 is SGHRS and CDR2 is YFSETQ. This CDR3 contains 14 residues. Trimming pared 4 bases from V and 0 bases from J, leaving 7 bases between. The CDR3 DNA follows: TGCGCCAGCAGCATGACTCCGAACACCGGGGAGCTGTTTTTT. Translation gives CASSMTPNTGELFF.

This chain uses TRBV5-5 with TRBJ2-7, with 8 bases matching TRBD1. CDR1 is SGHKS and CDR2 is YYEKEE in the germline V gene (reference sequence). V was pared by 6 bases and J by 4 bases, with 12 bases of the junction left unmatched. This CDR3 is built from 15 residues. CDR3 coding DNA: TGTGCCAGCACTACCGGGACAGGACCATTTTACGAGCAGTACGTC. This translates into CASTTGTGPFYEQYV.